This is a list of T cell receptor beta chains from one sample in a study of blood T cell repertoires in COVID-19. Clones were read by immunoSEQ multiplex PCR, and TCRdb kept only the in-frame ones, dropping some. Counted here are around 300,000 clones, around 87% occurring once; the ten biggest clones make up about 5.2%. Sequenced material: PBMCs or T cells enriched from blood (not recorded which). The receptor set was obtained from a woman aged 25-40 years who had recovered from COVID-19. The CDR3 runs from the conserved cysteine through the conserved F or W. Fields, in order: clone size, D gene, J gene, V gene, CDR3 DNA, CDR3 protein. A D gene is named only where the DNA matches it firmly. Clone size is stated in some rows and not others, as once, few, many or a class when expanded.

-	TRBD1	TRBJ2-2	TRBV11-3	TGTGCCAGCAGCCCGGGACAGGCCGGCACCGGGGAGCTGTTTTTT	CASSPGQAGTGELFF
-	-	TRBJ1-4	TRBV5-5	TGTGCCAGCAGCTTGGACCCGCCAGGGCACTTAATAGAAAAACTGTTTTTT	CASSLDPPGHLIEKLFF
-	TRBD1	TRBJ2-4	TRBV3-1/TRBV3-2	TGTGCCAGCAGCCAAGATCTCCAGGGGGCTAACATTCAGTACTTC	CASSQDLQGANIQYF
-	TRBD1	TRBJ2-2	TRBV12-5	TGTGCTAGCTTGAGACAGGGACCCGGGGAGCTGTTTTTT	CASLRQGPGELFF
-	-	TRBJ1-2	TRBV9	TGTGCCAGCAGCGGACCCCAGAGGGGCTACACCTTC	CASSGPQRGYTF
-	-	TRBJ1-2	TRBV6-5	TGTGCCAGCAGTAACCCTAGGGGTAACTATGGCTACACCTTC	CASSNPRGNYGYTF
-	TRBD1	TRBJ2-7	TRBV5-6	TGTGCCAGCAGACTCACAGGGGGCAGATACGAGCAGTACTTC	CASRLTGGRYEQYF
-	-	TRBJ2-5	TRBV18	TGTGCCAGCTCCCGGGACATCCAAGAGACCCAGTACTTC	CASSRDIQETQYF
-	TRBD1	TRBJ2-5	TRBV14	TGTGCCAGCAGCCAAAACAGGGGGGAGACCCAGTACTTC	CASSQNRGETQYF
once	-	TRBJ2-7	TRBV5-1	TGCGCCAGCAGCAGTTTGACAGGAGCCAGGAATTACGAGCAGTACTTC	CASSSLTGARNYEQYF
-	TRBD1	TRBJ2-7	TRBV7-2	TGTGCCAGCAGCTTAGACAGGGGGTACGAGCAGTACTTC	CASSLDRGYEQYF
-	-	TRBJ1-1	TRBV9	TGTGCCAGCAGCGGGCAAGAAACTGAAGCTTTCTTT	CASSGQETEAFF
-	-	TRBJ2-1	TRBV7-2	TGTGCCAGCAGCCCTCGTGGACTTGCACGCTCCTACAATGAGCAGTTCTTC	CASSPRGLARSYNEQFF
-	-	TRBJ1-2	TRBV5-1	TGCGCCAGCAGCCCCCAGGGCGGTAACTATGGCTACACCTTC	CASSPQGGNYGYTF
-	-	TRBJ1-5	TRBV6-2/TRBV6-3	TGTGCCAGCAGTTATGTGGGTGGAGGCAATCAGCCCCAGCATTTT	CASSYVGGGNQPQHF
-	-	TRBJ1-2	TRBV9	TGTGCCAGCAGCGTCGGGCAGGGCAGAGCAGATCCCCTCTACACCTTC	CASSVGQGRADPLYTF
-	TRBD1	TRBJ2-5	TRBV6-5	TGTGCCAGCAGCCGGCGGACAGGGGGCCAAGAGACCCAGTACTTC	CASSRRTGGQETQYF
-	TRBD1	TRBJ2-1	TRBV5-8	TGTGCCAGCAGCCCCGGGACAGGGGCCTCCTACAATGAGCAGTTCTTC	CASSPGTGASYNEQFF
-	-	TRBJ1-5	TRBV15	TGTGCCACCAGCAGAGATGCCAGGGTCGGTCAGCCCCAGCATTTT	CATSRDARVGQPQHF
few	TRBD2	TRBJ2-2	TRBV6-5	TGTGCCAGCGGGAGGGGAAGCACCGGGGAGCTGTTTTTT	CASGRGSTGELFF
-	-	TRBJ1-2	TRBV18	TGTGCCAGCTCAGAAGACAGCAACTATGGCTACACCTTC	CASSEDSNYGYTF
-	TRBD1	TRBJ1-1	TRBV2	TGTGCCAGCAGGACGGGACAGTTTGGGAACACTGAAGCTTTCTTT	CASRTGQFGNTEAFF
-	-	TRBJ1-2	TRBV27	TGTGCCAGCAGTTCCCGGTCAGGGTCGAATGGCTACACCTTC	CASSSRSGSNGYTF
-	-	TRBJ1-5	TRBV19	TGTGCCAGTAGGCGGGGGGGCAGCACGGATACTTATAGCAATCAGCCCCAGCATTTT	CASRRGGSTDTYSNQPQHF
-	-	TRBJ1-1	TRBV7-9	TGTGCCAGCAGCTTGCGGGGGAATGAAGCTTTCTTT	CASSLRGNEAFF
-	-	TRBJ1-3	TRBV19	TGTGCCAGTAGTATCGGAGTAGCTGGAAACACCATATATTTT	CASSIGVAGNTIYF
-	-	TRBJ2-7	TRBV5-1	TGCGCCTCAGCAGGTAAGGCAGATTCCTACGAGCAGTACTTC	CASAGKADSYEQYF
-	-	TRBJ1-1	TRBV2	TGTGCCAGCTTAGGGGAGGGGCAGCCTGAAGCTTTCTTT	CASLGEGQPEAFF
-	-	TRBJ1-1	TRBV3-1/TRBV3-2	TGTGCCAGCAGCCACAGGGCTATCGTGAACACTGAAGCTTTCTTT	CASSHRAIVNTEAFF
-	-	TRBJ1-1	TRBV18	TGTGCCAGCTCCCTTGAACGGCCAGGGCAGGGAACTGAAGCTTTCTTT	CASSLERPGQGTEAFF
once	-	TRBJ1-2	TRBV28	TGTGCCACCCCATCCCATCGTCCGGGTGGTGGCTACACCTTC	CATPSHRPGGGYTF
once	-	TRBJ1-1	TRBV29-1	TGCAGCGTTGAAGAGCGAGGGAACACTGAAGCTTTCTTT	CSVEERGNTEAFF
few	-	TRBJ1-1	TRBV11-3	TGTGCCAGCAGCTTAGAGTCAGGAACTGAAGCTTTCTTT	CASSLESGTEAFF
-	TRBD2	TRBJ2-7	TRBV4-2	TGTGCCAGCAGCCAAGATTGGCGGGGGGGCCCCTACGAGCAGTACTTC	CASSQDWRGGPYEQYF
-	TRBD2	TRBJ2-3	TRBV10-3	TGTGCCATCAGTGAGTTCGGTCGGGGACTAGCGGGGACTAGCACAGATACGCAGTATTTT	CAISEFGRGLAGTSTDTQYF
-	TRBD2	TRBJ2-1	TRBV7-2	TGTGCCAGCAGCCCGAGTCTACTAGCGGGGGGGCCGTATGAGCAGTTCTTC	CASSPSLLAGGPYEQFF
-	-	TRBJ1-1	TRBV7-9	TGTGCCAGCACCTTTGGCCTGGAGGACACTGAAGCTTTCTTT	CASTFGLEDTEAFF
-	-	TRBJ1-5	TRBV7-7	TGTGCTAGCAGCTTTACCGGGGATCAGCCCCAGCATTTT	CASSFTGDQPQHF
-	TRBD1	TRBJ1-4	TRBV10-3	TGTGCCATCAGTGAGGTGGTAGGAGGGGGCCTTGAAAAACTGTTTTTT	CAISEVVGGGLEKLFF
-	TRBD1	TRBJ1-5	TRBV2	TGTGCCAGCAGTGTCGACGCTGGGACAGCCAATCAGCCCCAGCATTTT	CASSVDAGTANQPQHF
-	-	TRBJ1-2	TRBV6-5	TGTGCCATCAAGGCGGGCTGGGACTACACCTTC	CAIKAGWDYTF
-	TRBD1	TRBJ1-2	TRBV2	TGTGCCAGCAGGGGGGACAGGGGCCCTTATGGCTACACCTTC	CASRGDRGPYGYTF
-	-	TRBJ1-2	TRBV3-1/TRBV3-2	TGTGCCAGCAGCCAACAGGGGTTGTATGGCTACACCTTC	CASSQQGLYGYTF
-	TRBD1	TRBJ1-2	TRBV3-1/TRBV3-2	TGTGCCAGCAGCCAGACAGGGTTTGGCTACACCTTC	CASSQTGFGYTF
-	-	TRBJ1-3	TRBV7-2	TGTGCCAGCAGCTTAGACCACAGGTCCGGAAACACCATATATTTT	CASSLDHRSGNTIYF
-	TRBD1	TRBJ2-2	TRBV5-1	TGCGCCAGCAGCTGGGACAGGGGAACCGGGGAGCTGTTTTTT	CASSWDRGTGELFF
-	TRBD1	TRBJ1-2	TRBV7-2	TGTGCCAGCAGAAAGACAGGGAGTCACAACTATGGCTACACCTTC	CASRKTGSHNYGYTF
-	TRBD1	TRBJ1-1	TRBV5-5	TGTGCCAGCAGCTGGGAGGACAGGGGGCTCTCTGAAGCTTTCTTT	CASSWEDRGLSEAFF
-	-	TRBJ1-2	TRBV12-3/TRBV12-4	TGTGCCAGCACCATCAGGACGGGACTTGGCTACACCTTC	CASTIRTGLGYTF
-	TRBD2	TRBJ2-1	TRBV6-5	TGTGCCAGCAGTTACTCGAGGACTAGCGGGGGAAATGAGCAGTTCTTC	CASSYSRTSGGNEQFF
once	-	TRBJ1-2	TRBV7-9	TGTGCCAGCAGCAACAGGCGAGATGGCTACACCTTC	CASSNRRDGYTF
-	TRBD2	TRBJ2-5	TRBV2	TGTGCCAGCAGGGGGACTAGCGCAGAGACCCAGTACTTC	CASRGTSAETQYF
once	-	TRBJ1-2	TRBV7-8	TGTGCCAGCAGCCCCCAGGCCAGTCCCATCTATGGCTACACCTTC	CASSPQASPIYGYTF
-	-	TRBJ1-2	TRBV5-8	TGTGCCAGCAGCCATTGGCCAGGGCAGAACTACACCTTC	CASSHWPGQNYTF
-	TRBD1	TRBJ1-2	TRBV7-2	TGTGCCAGCAGCTCGGGACAGGGTGGTTCCTATGGCTACACCTTC	CASSSGQGGSYGYTF